Following are 23 T cell receptor beta chains from one sample sequenced in a study of blood T cell repertoires in COVID-19. The method was immunoSEQ multiplex PCR; TCRdb's version includes in-frame clones alone and lacks a portion of them. The table records hundreds of thousands of clones, 86% of them present only once. Sequenced: peripheral blood. The source of these receptors is a man in his fifties with COVID-19, enrolled during active disease.

This clone has only a few counts. The chain employs TRBV4-3 and TRBJ2-3, with 10 nucleotides matching TRBD1. V gave up 4 bases and J gave up 3 bases; unmatched junction bases: 10. Germline V gene lookup returns CDR1 LGHNA and CDR2 YSLEER. There are 17 residues in the CDR3. The CDR3 loop is CASSPTGRDRGTDTQYF. CDR3 bases: TGCGCCAGCAGCCCGACTGGGAGGGACAGGGGAACAGATACGCAGTATTTT.

The genes are TRBV6-5 and TRBJ1-1; TRBD1 matches 11 bases. J was trimmed by 7 bases and V by 0 bases; bases with no gene match: 7. Per germline, CDR1 MNHEY and CDR2 SVGAGI. The length of the CDR3 is 16 residues. The chain's CDR3 is CASSYSLGTGGGEAFF. Written as DNA, the CDR3 is TGTGCCAGCAGTTACTCGCTCGGGACAGGGGGTGGTGAAGCTTTCTTT.

V and J are TRBV7-2 and TRBJ2-1, with 10 bases lining up with TRBD2. In germline, CDR1 is SGHTA, CDR2 FQGNSA. Losses at the gene ends were 3 bases for V and 7 bases for J; bases not matched to a gene: 6. The CDR3 extends over 15 amino acids. CDR3 sequence (DNA): TGTGCCAGCAGCTTTCAGCGGGGGGGCCAGAATGAGCAGTTCTTC. Its translation: CASSFQRGGQNEQFF.

The rearrangement links TRBV10-3 to TRBJ2-7; 15 positions match TRBD2. The CDR3 length is 16 residues. The trim removed 4 bases at V and 4 bases at J, leaving 5 bases unmatched. Germline values: CDR1 ENHRY, CDR2 SYGVKD. The CDR3 nucleotides read TGTGCCATCAGTGGAGCCGGGACTAGCGGGAGGTACGAGCAGTACTTC. Translating it yields CAISGAGTSGRYEQYF.

Note on this clone: Germline and junction disagree at one end, which may indicate a read error. V is TRBV19 and J is TRBJ1-6; D might be TRBD1 (6 bases). CDR3 size: 15 residues. Looked up from germline, CDR1 is LNHDA and CDR2 is SQIVND (reference sequence). CDR3 residues: CASSVGDTYNSPLHF. The CDR3 region has the DNA TGTGCCAGTAGTGTGGGGGACACCTACAATTCACCCCTCCACTTT.

The chain links TRBV19 to TRBJ1-5, with 7 bases aligning to TRBD1. This CDR3 region has 14 residues. The germline gives CDR1 LNHDA, CDR2 SQIVND (reference sequence). Germline trimming cut 4 bases from V and 6 bases from J; bases unmatched to any gene: 6. CDR3 protein: CASSSTGDVQPQHF. In DNA form, the CDR3 reads TGTGCCAGTAGTAGCACAGGGGACGTTCAGCCCCAGCATTTT.

This chain connects TRBV10-3 to TRBJ2-3; maybe TRBD1 (6 bases). There are 15 residues in the CDR3. Trimming took 3 bases from V and 6 from J, leaving 16 bases between them. Germline V gene data show CDR1 as ENHRY and CDR2 as SYGVKD. The DNA of the CDR3 is TGTGCCATCAGTGAAACAGGGCCCGGTTTGGATACGCAGTATTTT. This codes for CAISETGPGLDTQYF.

The chain recombines TRBV19 with TRBJ2-1; D is ambiguous. V lost 0 bases and J lost 0, with 9 bases in between. Germline CDR1 reads LNHDA; CDR2 reads SQIVND (reference sequence). The CDR3 loop spans 16 amino acids. The CDR3 DNA is TGTGCCAGTAGTATAGATCGATCTACCTCCTACAATGAGCAGTTCTTC. Its protein product is CASSIDRSTSYNEQFF.

The genes are TRBV7-8 and TRBJ1-3; no reliable D call. The V end was cut by 3 bases, the J end by 0 bases, with 9 bases between. The CDR3 spans 15 residues. CDR1 is SGHVS and CDR2 is FQNEAQ in the germline V gene. The CDR3 bases are TGTGCCAGCAGCTTTACCCCAGTCTCTGGAAACACCATATATTTT. It specifies CASSFTPVSGNTIYF. Full variable domain (outside the CDR3, taken from reference TRBV7-8 and TRBJ1-3): GAGVSQSPRYKVAKRGQDVALRCDPISGHVSLFWYQQALGQGPEFLTYFQNEAQLDKSGLPSDRFFAERPEGSVSTLKIQRTQQEDSAVYLCASSFTPVSGNTIYFGEGSWLTVV.

This clone was counted only a few times. The V gene is TRBV7-9, the J gene TRBJ1-2; TRBD1 matches at 9 bases. CDR1 is SEHNR, CDR2 FQNEAQ, per germline (reference sequence). With 4 bases clipped from V and 4 bases from J, the junction kept 1 base outside the gene matches. The CDR3 loop spans 13 amino acids. In DNA, the CDR3 is TGTGCCAGCAGCTCGGACAGGGGCTATGGCTACACCTTC. This codes for CASSSDRGYGYTF.

The genes are TRBV7-9 and TRBJ2-1; the match to TRBD2 covers 8 bases. Trimming at V came to 5 bases and at J to 5 bases, leaving 8 bases not matched to a gene. This CDR3 is built from 15 residues. Germline-derived CDR1 and CDR2 are SEHNR and FQNEAQ (reference sequence). In DNA form, the CDR3 reads TGTGCCAGCAGCATCAGAGCGGGGGTAAACAATGAGCAGTTCTTC. Its translation: CASSIRAGVNNEQFF.

V is TRBV13 and J is TRBJ2-5; 8 bases are shared with TRBD1. The CDR3 contains 15 residues. Germline loops: CDR1 PRHDT, CDR2 FYEKMQ (reference sequence). V was clipped by 5 bases and J by 4 bases; unmatched bases: 9. The DNA of the CDR3 is TGTGCCAGCAGCACTCGGACAGGGATGGGAGAGACCCAGTACTTC. Translation gives CASSTRTGMGETQYF.

The V and J genes are TRBV21-1 and TRBJ2-6; the table's TRBD1 call for D was not verified on the DNA. TRBV21-1 is described as a pseudogene. The CDR3 totals 17 residues. CDR3 region: CASSKTAGISGANVLTF. The CDR3 DNA is TGTGCCAGCAGCAAGACAGCCGGAATTTCTGGGGCCAACGTCCTGACTTTC.

This clone was counted once. V usage is TRBV27 and J usage is TRBJ1-3; D not resolved. CDR3 size: 13 residues. V dropped 1 base and J dropped 3 bases, with 4 bases sitting between them. The germline gives CDR1 MNHEY, CDR2 SMNVEV (reference sequence). CDR3 sequence (DNA): TGTGCCAGCAGTTTATATCTTGGAAACACCATATATTTT. Amino acids: CASSLYLGNTIYF.

The V gene is TRBV6-5, the J gene TRBJ2-7; D might be TRBD1 (6 bases). Germline assignment: CDR1 MNHEY and CDR2 SVGAGI. The CDR3 is 13 residues long. Trimming shortened V by 2 bases and J by 7 bases, and 12 bases separated the two germline ends. The CDR3 DNA reads as TGTGCCAGCAGTTACGAGGGGACACGGGAGCAGTACTTC. Amino acids: CASSYEGTREQYF.

This rearrangement joins TRBV11-2 to TRBJ2-2, with a weak D call TRBD1 (6 bases). Germline V gene lookup returns CDR1 SGHAT and CDR2 FQNNGV. The V end lost 3 bases, the J end lost 2 bases, and 10 bases lay between the germline ends. This CDR3 spans 15 amino acids. CDR3 region: CASSFGQINTGELFF. CDR3 in DNA: TGTGCCAGCAGCTTCGGACAGATAAACACCGGGGAGCTGTTTTTT.

The rearrangement links TRBV7-6 to TRBJ2-2; 7 bases are shared with TRBD2. After removal of 1 base from V and 5 bases from J, the junction contained 7 bases not matched to a gene. Per the germline V gene, CDR1 is SGHVS and CDR2 is FNYEAQ. The CDR3 length is 16 residues. CDR3 in DNA: TGTGCCAGCAGCTTAGAGTCATCCGGGGGGACCGGGGAGCTGTTTTTT. This translates into CASSLESSGGTGELFF.

The chain has TRBV19 and TRBJ2-7, with no clear D. CDR1 is LNHDA, CDR2 SQIVND, per germline (reference sequence). The V end was cut by 6 bases, the J end by 3 bases, with 9 bases between. The CDR3 totals 12 residues. The CDR3 loop reads CASSGWSYEQYF. The CDR3 nucleotides read TGTGCCAGTAGCGGGTGGAGCTACGAGCAGTACTTC.

This chain uses TRBV19 with TRBJ1-2, with D perhaps TRBD1 (6 bases). The V and J ends lost 4 bases and 3 bases respectively, with 21 bases between them. Germline-derived CDR1 and CDR2 are LNHDA and SQIVND (reference sequence). The CDR3 runs 17 residues. The CDR3 region is CASSRYRAPEVHYGYTF. In DNA, the CDR3 is TGTGCCAGTAGTAGGTACAGGGCCCCGGAGGTTCACTATGGCTACACCTTC. The whole variable domain, filled in from reference TRBV19 and TRBJ1-2, reads DGGITQSPKYLFRKEGQNVTLSCEQNLNHDAMYWYRQDPGQGLRLIYYSQIVNDFQKGDIAEGYSVSREKKESFPLTVTSAQKNPTAFYLCASSRYRAPEVHYGYTFGSGTRLTVV.

V gene TRBV7-2 combines with J gene TRBJ1-5, with 8 bases fitting TRBD1. The germline V gene encodes CDR1 SGHTA and CDR2 FQGNSA. The CDR3 runs 15 residues. The trim removed 6 bases at V and 2 bases at J, leaving 6 bases unmatched. CDR3 coding DNA: TGTGCCAGCAGTTCAGGGGGCGGTGGCAATCAGCCCCAGCATTTT. It yields the protein CASSSGGGGNQPQHF.

The J gene is TRBJ1-2, the V gene TRBV5-5; no definite D call. CDR3 length: 13 residues. CDR1 is SGHKS, CDR2 YYEKEE, per germline (reference sequence). Trimming shortened V by 2 bases and J by 4 bases, and 9 bases separated the two germline ends. CDR3 nucleotide sequence: TGTGCCAGCAGCTTCCTAAGTGTCTATGGCTACACCTTC. Amino acids: CASSFLSVYGYTF. The whole variable domain, filled in from reference TRBV5-5 and TRBJ1-2, reads DAGVTQSPTHLIKTRGQQVTLRCSPISGHKSVSWYQQVLGQGPQFIFQYYEKEERGRGNFPDRFSARQFPNYSSELNVNALLLGDSALYLCASSFLSVYGYTFGSGTRLTVV.

This sequence joins TRBV6-5 and TRBJ2-1; weak D call: TRBD1 (5 bases). This CDR3 comprises 12 residues. The germline V gene encodes CDR1 MNHEY and CDR2 SVGAGI. Deletions cut 7 bases from V and 6 bases from J, with 10 bases between. This chain's CDR3 is CASKTDGNEQFF. CDR3 sequence (DNA): TGTGCCAGCAAGACAGACGGCAATGAGCAGTTCTTC.

The chain has TRBV11-2 and TRBJ1-1; 8 nucleotides agree with TRBD1. Trimming removed 3 bases from V and 3 bases from J; junction bases left unmatched: 3. This CDR3 contains 14 residues. Germline V gene sequence: CDR1 SGHAT, CDR2 FQNNGV. CDR3 residues: CASSLRGQDTEAFF. The CDR3 coding sequence is TGTGCCAGCAGCTTGAGGGGACAGGACACTGAAGCTTTCTTT.